These 31 T cell receptor beta chains came from one sample sequenced in a study of regulatory T cells in long-lasting Graves disease. Arm-PCR of CDR3 regions with iRepertoire HTBI primers generated TCR beta libraries. TCRdb recomputed calls from the multiplex PCR reads with MiXCR, one row per CDR3 protein. The profile shows 500,000 to 800,000 distinct CDR3 sequences, around 32% of them singletons. Time point of the sample: persistent/refractory GD, antithyroid drugs over 5 years with positive TRAb. Extracted PBMC RNA gave rise to the TCR library. The material sequenced was peripheral blood mononuclear cells (PBMCs), taken when the disease was refractory, from a patient treated with antithyroid drugs. The source of these receptors is a female donor with Graves disease.

This clonotype has just a few counts. The chain is built from TRBV7-3 and TRBJ2-5; 14 bases align to TRBD2. This CDR3 is built from 15 residues. Germline CDR1 SGHTA, CDR2 FQGTGA. Trimming removed 5 bases from V and 5 bases from J; junction bases left unmatched: 4. CDR3 protein: CASSPTSGREETQYF. The CDR3 nucleotides are TGTGCCAGCAGCCCGACTAGCGGGAGGGAGGAGACCCAGTACTTC.

The gene calls are TRBV19 and TRBJ1-1; TRBD1 matches 12 bases. V lost 6 bases to trimming and J lost 11 bases; unmatched junction nucleotides: 10. The V gene's germline CDR1 is LNHDA and CDR2 SQIVND (reference sequence). The CDR3 has 14 residues. For the CDR3, the DNA is TGTGCCAGTAGAACCGGGACAGGGGGCCCAGCGGCTTTCTTT. Encoded protein: CASRTGTGGPAAFF. Using reference TRBV19 and TRBJ1-1 for the parts outside the CDR3, the full variable domain is DGGITQSPKYLFRKEGQNVTLSCEQNLNHDAMYWYRQDPGQGLRLIYYSQIVNDFQKGDIAEGYSVSREKKESFPLTVTSAQKNPTAFYLCASRTGTGGPAAFFGQGTRLTVV.

V gene TRBV6-9 combines with J gene TRBJ1-2; maybe TRBD1 (5 bases). V lost 3 bases to trimming and J lost 13 bases, with 18 bases between them. Germline-derived CDR1 and CDR2 are MNHGY and SVAAGI. The CDR3 has 13 amino acids. In DNA form, the CDR3 reads TGTGCCAGCAGTTACCCGGGAGGGGTGGATTTCACCTTC. Protein sequence: CASSYPGGVDFTF.

This clonotype has ten or more counts. This chain joins TRBV6-1 and TRBJ1-1, with D possibly TRBD1 on 5 matching bases. The germline gives CDR1 MNHNS, CDR2 SASEGT. The CDR3 covers 13 residues. Trimming removed 3 bases at V and 8 bases at J, with 13 bases between. This CDR3 is CASSDFPGIEAFF. The CDR3 nucleotides are TGTGCCAGCAGTGATTTTCCAGGGATCGAAGCTTTCTTT.

The chain recombines TRBV10-3 with TRBJ1-6; the D is unclear. Germline-derived CDR1 and CDR2 are ENHRY and SYGVKD. V shed 10 bases and J shed 9 bases, with 16 bases lying between them. The CDR3 totals 13 residues. The CDR3 DNA sequence: TGTGCCACCGCGGAGGGTGTAGGTTCACCCCTCCACTTT. It is translated as CATAEGVGSPLHF.

This clonotype was found a few times. The chain has TRBV20-1 and TRBJ1-2, with a tentative D call TRBD1 (5 bases). Per the germline V gene, CDR1 is DFQATT and CDR2 is SNEGSKA (reference sequence). V was trimmed by 4 bases and J by 2 bases, leaving 14 bases between them. This CDR3 has 14 amino acids. The CDR3 region has the DNA TGCAGTGCTACGACAGACTCAACCAACTATGGCTACACCTTC. Its translation is CSATTDSTNYGYTF.

V and J are TRBV29-1 and TRBJ1-1; D call uncertain. Trimming removed 7 bases at V and 1 base at J, with 10 bases between. CDR3 length: 12 amino acids. In germline, CDR1 is SQVTM, CDR2 ANQGSEA. Here the CDR3 reads CSDFTANTEAFF. CDR3 coding DNA: TGCAGCGATTTTACAGCGAACACTGAAGCTTTCTTT.

The gene calls are TRBV7-8 and TRBJ1-1, with 9 nucleotides matching TRBD1. The CDR3 covers 17 residues. The trim removed 7 bases at V and 0 bases at J, leaving 12 bases unmatched. Germline V gives CDR1 SGHVS, CDR2 FQNEAQ. The CDR3 bases are TGTGCCAGCACCGAGACACAGGGGGCGCGAGTGAACACTGAAGCTTTCTTT. Its protein is CASTETQGARVNTEAFF.

This clonotype was seen a few times. The chain couples TRBV19 to TRBJ1-2; no definite D call. Trimming took 0 bases from V and 8 from J, leaving 10 bases between them. This CDR3 contains 13 residues. The V gene's germline CDR1 is LNHDA and CDR2 SQIVND (reference sequence). For the CDR3, the DNA is TGTGCCAGTAGTATAGACGGAAGCCGCGGCTACACCTTC. Protein product: CASSIDGSRGYTF.

The CDR3 is CASVNSGGDGELFF. Written as DNA, the CDR3 is TGTGCCAGCGTAAACTCAGGGGGCGACGGGGAGCTGTTTTTT. The chain couples TRBV6-1 to TRBJ2-2; 8 nucleotides align to TRBD1. J was trimmed by 7 bases and V by 8 bases; bases with no gene match: 9. Germline-derived CDR1 and CDR2 are MNHNS and SASEGT. This CDR3 comprises 14 residues.

In its sample, this clonotype was seen a few times. V is TRBV20-1 and J is TRBJ1-1; D not resolved. The V and J ends lost 0 bases and 1 base respectively, with 9 bases between them. This CDR3 has 14 amino acids. CDR1 is DFQATT and CDR2 is SNEGSKA in the germline V gene (reference sequence). The CDR3 is CSARDYSTNTEAFF. The CDR3 region has the DNA TGCAGTGCTAGAGATTATTCCACGAACACTGAAGCTTTCTTT.

This clonotype has a handful of counts. This sequence joins TRBV6-5 and TRBJ1-1; tentatively, D is TRBD1 (5 bases). Germline assignment: CDR1 MNHEY and CDR2 SVGAGI. The length of the CDR3 is 16 residues. V was shortened by 0 bases and J by 4 bases, with 15 bases between the two germline ends. Written as DNA, the CDR3 is TGTGCCAGCAGTTACTCGACCCCGGGGGAGGTCACTGAAGCTTTCTTT. Translation gives CASSYSTPGEVTEAFF.

This chain joins TRBV6-2 or TRBV6-3 and TRBJ2-7, with TRBD2 matching over 9 bases. V was clipped by 2 bases and J by 2 bases; unmatched bases: 7. Germline V gives CDR1 MNHEY, CDR2 SVGEGT. The CDR3 extends over 16 amino acids. The CDR3 DNA reads as TGTGCCAGCAGTTACCGGGCTAGCGGGACCCCCTACGAGCAGTACTTC. Translated, it gives CASSYRASGTPYEQYF.

The V and J genes are TRBV6-5 and TRBJ2-3; D unresolved. The length of the CDR3 is 14 residues. Germline values: CDR1 MNHEY, CDR2 SVGAGI. Deletions cut 0 bases from V and 0 bases from J, with 4 bases between. In nucleotides, the CDR3 is TGTGCCAGCAGTTACTCGATCAGCACAGATACGCAGTATTTT. Its translation: CASSYSISTDTQYF.

Worth noting for this clonotype: A read error may produce the germline difference seen at one junction end. This chain joins TRBV6-2 or TRBV6-3 and TRBJ2-5; the match to TRBD1 covers 9 bases. The germline V gene has CDR1 MNHEY and CDR2 SVGEGT. The CDR3 loop spans 16 amino acids. This CDR3 reads CASSESTGTGKETQYF. The CDR3 DNA reads TGCGCCAGCAGTGAGTCGACCGGGACAGGGAAAGAGACCCAGTACTTC.

This chain joins TRBV15 and TRBJ1-2, with TRBD1 as a possible D gene (6 bases). The CDR3 covers 14 residues. CDR1 and CDR2 from the germline V gene are LNHNV and YYDKDF (reference sequence). V was cut by 0 bases and J by 2 bases, with 7 bases left in between. CDR3 bases: TGTGCCACCAGCAGAGACACAGGGAACTATGGCTACACCTTC. It translates to CATSRDTGNYGYTF.

This clonotype appeared many times. The V gene is TRBV28, the J gene TRBJ2-5; no clear D. Trimming removed 6 bases at V and 0 bases at J, with 11 bases between. The CDR3 contains 14 residues. Germline values: CDR1 MDHEN, CDR2 SYDVKM. The CDR3 sequence is CASSGRLYQETQYF. CDR3 DNA sequence: TGTGCCAGCAGCGGCAGGTTGTACCAAGAGACCCAGTACTTC.

This chain uses TRBV6-1 with TRBJ2-7, with D maybe TRBD2 (6 bases). V was trimmed by 7 bases and J by 0 bases, leaving 13 bases between them. Germline V gene data show CDR1 as MNHNS and CDR2 as SASEGT. The CDR3 contains 14 residues. The CDR3 loop reads CASMVRGLSYEQYF. CDR3 DNA sequence: TGTGCCAGCATGGTTCGGGGACTCTCCTACGAGCAGTACTTC.

The table lists this clonotype with many counts. The chain links TRBV7-3 to TRBJ2-5; D is tentatively TRBD1 or TRBD2 (6 bases each). V shed 3 bases and J shed 0 bases, with 17 bases lying between them. CDR1 is SGHTA and CDR2 is FQGTGA in the germline V gene. CDR3 length equals 17 residues. CDR3 nucleotide sequence: TGTGCCAGCAGCTTGGGGCCCCACGGGGGCTACCAAGAGACCCAGTACTTC. It encodes CASSLGPHGGYQETQYF.

To note about this clonotype: A read error may account for a junction end that differs from germline. This rearrangement joins TRBV6-2 or TRBV6-3 to TRBJ1-2; D perhaps matches TRBD1 (5 bases). The CDR3 loop spans 19 amino acids. Germline CDR1 MNHEY, CDR2 SVGEGT. The chain's CDR3 is CASTSKGRTKGENNYGHTF. CDR3 DNA: TGTGCCAGCACCTCGAAGGGGAGAACGAAAGGAGAGAATAACTATGGCCACACCTTC.

This clonotype was seen a few times. The chain is built from TRBV10-2 and TRBJ2-5; the D gene is possibly TRBD2 (5 bases). Trimming removed 7 bases from V and 5 bases from J, with 17 bases in between. From germline, CDR1 is WSHSY and CDR2 SAAADI. This CDR3 comprises 14 residues. In DNA, the CDR3 is TGCGCCAGCATATACGAGGGTCGTTTTGAGACCCAGTACTTC. This codes for CASIYEGRFETQYF.

This clonotype was counted between two and nine times. This chain joins TRBV20-1 and TRBJ1-2; maybe TRBD1 (6 bases). CDR1 is DFQATT, CDR2 SNEGSKA, per germline (reference sequence). The CDR3 runs to 13 residues. V lost 6 bases to trimming and J lost 2 bases, with 13 bases between them. CDR3 bases: TGCAGTGCCACCAAGGGGGGGAACTATGGCTACACCTTC. It yields the protein CSATKGGNYGYTF.

The gene calls are TRBV12-3 or TRBV12-4 and TRBJ1-1; 7 bases match TRBD1. The CDR3 contains 14 residues. J was trimmed by 6 bases and V by 5 bases; bases with no gene match: 9. CDR3 sequence: CASSATGVGAEAFF. For the CDR3, the DNA is TGTGCCAGCAGTGCTACAGGGGTGGGGGCTGAAGCTTTCTTT.

The table lists this clonotype with many counts. The chain links TRBV5-1 to TRBJ1-1; 8 bases agree with TRBD1. V was pared by 0 bases and J by 4 bases, with 8 bases of the junction left unmatched. Germline loops: CDR1 SGHRS, CDR2 YFSETQ. CDR3 length: 16 amino acids. The CDR3 region has the DNA TGCGCCAGCAGCTTGGAACCTCAGGACAGGGCCACTGAAGCTTTCTTT. Its protein product is CASSLEPQDRATEAFF.

V and J are TRBV11-2 and TRBJ2-3, with a weak D call TRBD2 (5 bases). The CDR3 is 15 amino acids. Trimming removed 8 bases from V and 3 bases from J, with 18 bases in between. Germline V gives CDR1 SGHAT, CDR2 FQNNGV. CDR3 loop: CASYLRPGETDTQYF. The CDR3 DNA sequence: TGTGCCAGCTACCTCCGACCCGGGGAGACAGATACGCAGTATTTT.

The V call is TRBV6-1, the J call TRBJ1-5, with TRBD1 matching over 7 bases. The CDR3 totals 14 residues. Trimming removed 4 bases from V and 5 bases from J; junction bases left unmatched: 5. The V gene's germline CDR1 is MNHNS and CDR2 SASEGT. In DNA, the CDR3 is TGTGCCAGCAGTGCCCGGGACAGATATCAGCCCCAGCATTTT. Protein product: CASSARDRYQPQHF.

A word on this clonotype: A much larger clone differs by one base, so this may be a read error. V gene TRBV11-2 combines with J gene TRBJ1-2, with 7 nucleotides matching TRBD1. This CDR3 has 14 residues. From germline, CDR1 is SGHAT and CDR2 FQNNGV. Germline trimming cut 4 bases from V and 4 bases from J; bases unmatched to any gene: 6. The CDR3 nucleotides read TGTGCCAGCAGCTCCGGGACAGCCGGCTATGGCTACACCTTC. Its protein product is CASSSGTAGYGYTF.

The rearrangement links TRBV20-1 to TRBJ1-2; no firm D call. Trimming shortened V by 4 bases and J by 4 bases, and 13 bases separated the two germline ends. This CDR3 is 13 amino acids long. Germline CDR1 reads DFQATT; CDR2 reads SNEGSKA (reference sequence). This CDR3 is CSATDGRSYGYTF. CDR3 nucleotides: TGCAGTGCTACAGATGGACGTAGCTATGGCTACACCTTC.

The chain carries TRBV25-1 and TRBJ1-1; D is possibly TRBD1 (6 bases). Germline CDR1 and CDR2: MGHDK and SYGVNS. This CDR3 is 14 amino acids long. V lost 7 bases, J lost 0 bases, and 12 bases lay in between. In DNA, the CDR3 is TGTGCCAGCATCCAACAGGGCATGAACACTGAAGCTTTCTTT. Translated, it gives CASIQQGMNTEAFF.

V and J are TRBV10-1 and TRBJ2-2, with 9 bases matching TRBD2. The CDR3 extends over 16 amino acids. Trimming cost V 6 bases and J 4 bases; bases outside gene matches: 9. CDR1 is WNHNN and CDR2 is SYGVQD in the germline V gene (reference sequence). Here the CDR3 DNA reads TGCGCCAGCAGGACGGGTGCGGGAGGGCCCACCGGGGAGCTGTTTTTT. This encodes CASRTGAGGPTGELFF.

In nucleotides, the CDR3 is TGTGCCAGCAGTGACAAACAGGGGGCCCAGCCCCAGCATTTT. The encoded protein is CASSDKQGAQPQHF. This rearrangement joins TRBV6-1 to TRBJ1-5, with TRBD1 identical over 9 bases. With 3 bases clipped from V and 7 bases from J, the junction kept 4 bases outside the gene matches. The CDR3 runs to 14 residues. Germline V gene sequence: CDR1 MNHNS, CDR2 SASEGT.